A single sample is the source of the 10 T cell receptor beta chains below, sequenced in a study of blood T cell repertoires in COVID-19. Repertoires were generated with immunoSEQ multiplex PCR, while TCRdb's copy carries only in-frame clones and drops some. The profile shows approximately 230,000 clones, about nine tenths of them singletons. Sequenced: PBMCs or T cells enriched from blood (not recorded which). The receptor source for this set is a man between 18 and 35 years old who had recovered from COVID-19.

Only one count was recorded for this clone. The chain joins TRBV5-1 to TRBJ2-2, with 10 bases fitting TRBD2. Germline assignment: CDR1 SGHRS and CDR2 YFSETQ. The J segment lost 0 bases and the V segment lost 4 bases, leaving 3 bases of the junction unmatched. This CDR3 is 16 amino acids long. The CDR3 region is CASSAGLAANTGELFF. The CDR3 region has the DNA TGCGCCAGCAGCGCAGGACTAGCGGCGAACACCGGGGAGCTGTTTTTT.

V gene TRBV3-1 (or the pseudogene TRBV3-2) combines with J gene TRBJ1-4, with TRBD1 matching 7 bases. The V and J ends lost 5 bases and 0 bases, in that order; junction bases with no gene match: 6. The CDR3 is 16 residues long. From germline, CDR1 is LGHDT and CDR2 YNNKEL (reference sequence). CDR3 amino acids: CASSSWTGPTNEKLFF. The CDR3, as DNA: TGTGCCAGCAGCTCTTGGACAGGCCCAACTAATGAAAAACTGTTTTTT.

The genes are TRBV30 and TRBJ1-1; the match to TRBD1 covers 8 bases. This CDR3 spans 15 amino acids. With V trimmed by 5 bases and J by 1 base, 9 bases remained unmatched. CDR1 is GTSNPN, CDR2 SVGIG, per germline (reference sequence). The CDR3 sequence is CAWVRRTGTNTEAFF. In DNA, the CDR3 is TGTGCCTGGGTTAGACGGACAGGGACGAACACTGAAGCTTTCTTT. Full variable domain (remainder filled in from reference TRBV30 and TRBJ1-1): SQTIHQWPATLVQPVGSPLSLECTVEGTSNPNLYWYRQAAGRGLQLLFYSVGIGQISSEVPQNLSASRPQDRQFILSSKKLLLSDSGFYLCAWVRRTGTNTEAFFGQGTRLTVV.

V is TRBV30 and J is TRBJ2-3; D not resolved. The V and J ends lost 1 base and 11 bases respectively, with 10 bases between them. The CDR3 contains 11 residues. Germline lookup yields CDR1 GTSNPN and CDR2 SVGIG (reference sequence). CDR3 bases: TGTGCCTGGAGTGCGATGCCGGGGCAGTATTTT. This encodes CAWSAMPGQYF.

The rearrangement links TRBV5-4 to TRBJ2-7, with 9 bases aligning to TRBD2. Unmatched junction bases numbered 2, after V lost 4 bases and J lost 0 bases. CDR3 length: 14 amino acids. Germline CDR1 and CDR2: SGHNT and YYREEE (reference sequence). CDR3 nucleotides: TGTGCCAGCAGCGTGACTAGCGGCTCCTACGAGCAGTACTTC. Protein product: CASSVTSGSYEQYF.

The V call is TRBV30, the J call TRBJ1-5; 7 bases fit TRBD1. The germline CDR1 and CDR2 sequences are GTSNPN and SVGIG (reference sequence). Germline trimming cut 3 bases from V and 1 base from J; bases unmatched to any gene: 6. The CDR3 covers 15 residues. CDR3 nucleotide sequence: TGTGCCTGGAGCGAGGGGGCTTCAAGCAATCAGCCCCAGCATTTT. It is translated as CAWSEGASSNQPQHF.

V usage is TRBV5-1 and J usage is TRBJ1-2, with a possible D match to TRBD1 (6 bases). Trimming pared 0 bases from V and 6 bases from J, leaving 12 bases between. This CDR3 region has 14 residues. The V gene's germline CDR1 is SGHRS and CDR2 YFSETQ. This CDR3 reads CASSLGWTAHGYTF. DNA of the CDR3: TGCGCCAGCAGCTTGGGCTGGACAGCCCATGGCTACACCTTC.

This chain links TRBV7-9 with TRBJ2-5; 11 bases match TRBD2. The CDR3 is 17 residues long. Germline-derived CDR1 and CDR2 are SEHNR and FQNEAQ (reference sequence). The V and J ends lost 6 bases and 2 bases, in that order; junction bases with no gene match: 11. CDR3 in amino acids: CASSGDLAGGSQETQYF. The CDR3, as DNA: TGTGCCAGCAGTGGGGATCTAGCGGGAGGCAGTCAAGAGACCCAGTACTTC.

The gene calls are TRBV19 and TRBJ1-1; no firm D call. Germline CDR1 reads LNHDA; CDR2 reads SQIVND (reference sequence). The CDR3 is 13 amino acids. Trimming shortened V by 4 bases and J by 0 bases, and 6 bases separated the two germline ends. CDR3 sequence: CASSNNLNTEAFF. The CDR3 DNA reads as TGTGCCAGTAGTAATAACTTGAACACTGAAGCTTTCTTT.

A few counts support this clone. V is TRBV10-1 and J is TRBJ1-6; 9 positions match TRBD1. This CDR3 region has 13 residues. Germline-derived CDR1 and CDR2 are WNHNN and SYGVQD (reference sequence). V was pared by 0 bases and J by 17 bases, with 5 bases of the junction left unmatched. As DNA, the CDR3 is TGCGCCAGCAGTGAGTCGGGACAGGGCCGTATCCACTTT. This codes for CASSESGQGRIHF.